One and the same sample provided the 5 T cell receptor beta chains below, sequenced in a study of long-term antiretroviral therapy in people with HIV. With survey level as its setting, the immunoSEQ assay was v3.0. Repertoires were generated with immunoSEQ multiplex PCR, while TCRdb's copy carries only in-frame clones and drops some. The sample carries tens of thousands of clones, about 80% recorded once. Specimen: unsorted PBMCs, collected 0.3 years after starting antiretroviral therapy. The source of these receptors is a man aged 35-49 years with HIV.

This rearrangement joins TRBV7-8 to TRBJ2-7, with 8 bases aligning to TRBD1. With 6 bases clipped from V and 3 bases from J, the junction kept 10 bases outside the gene matches. Germline assignment: CDR1 SGHVS and CDR2 FQNEAQ. This CDR3 has 15 residues. CDR3 residues: CASRADRGNFYEQYF. The CDR3 bases are TGTGCCAGCAGAGCCGACAGGGGCAACTTCTACGAGCAGTACTTC.

To note about this clone: At one end, the junction sequence differs from germline, possibly due to a read error. V usage is TRBV18 and J usage is TRBJ2-3, with unresolved D. This CDR3 has 13 amino acids. Germline V gene data show CDR1 as KGHSH and CDR2 as LQKENI. This chain's CDR3 is CANSRVGTDTQYF. The DNA of the CDR3 is TGTGCCAACTCAAGGGTTGGGACAGATACGCAGTATTTT.

The rearrangement joins TRBV7-9 to TRBJ1-4; D unresolved. Germline lookup yields CDR1 SEHNR and CDR2 FQNEAQ (reference sequence). The CDR3 has 15 amino acids. Trimming removed 2 bases from V and 4 bases from J, with 11 bases in between. CDR3 residues: CASSLRGISNEKLFF. The CDR3 DNA sequence: TGTGCCAGCAGCTTACGGGGAATTAGTAATGAAAAACTGTTTTTT.

This chain links TRBV15 with TRBJ2-2; D unresolved. The ends were cut back, 6 bases at V and 3 bases at J, with 14 bases in the middle. In germline, CDR1 is LNHNV, CDR2 YYDKDF (reference sequence). The CDR3 extends over 15 amino acids. In DNA form, the CDR3 reads TGTGCCACCAGAAGAACGGACGGATACACCGGGGAGCTGTTTTTT. It encodes CATRRTDGYTGELFF. Full variable domain (remainder filled in from reference TRBV15 and TRBJ2-2): DAMVIQNPRYQVTQFGKPVTLSCSQTLNHNVMYWYQQKSSQAPKLLFHYYDKDFNNEADTPDNFQSRRPNTSFCFLDIRSPGLGDTAMYLCATRRTDGYTGELFFGEGSRLTVL.

This rearrangement joins TRBV7-9 to TRBJ2-1; TRBD1 agrees at 7 bases. CDR3 length: 11 amino acids. CDR1 and CDR2 (germline): SEHNR, FQNEAQ (reference sequence). V shed 6 bases, J shed 15 bases, and the junction held 8 bases outside the gene matches. The CDR3 DNA reads as TGTGCCAGCAGTCGACAGGGCAGGCGGTTCTTC. Translating it yields CASSRQGRRFF.